Listed below are T cell receptor beta chains from one sample, sequenced in a study of glioma-infiltrating T cells after dendritic cell vaccination. Here immunoSEQ multiplex PCR was the method, and the copy in TCRdb shows in-frame clones only, minus some. The sample yields around 87,000 clones, 80% to 85% seen once. The sequenced sample was blood, obtained after dendritic cell vaccination. The receptor set was obtained from a human donor with glioblastoma. Each CDR3 is given with its conserved first and last residue. The D gene is left open where the match is weak. Part of the rows lack a size; the others show once, few, many or a class for expanded clones.

clone size | J gene | D gene | V gene | CDR3 protein | CDR3 DNA
. | TRBJ1-2 | . | TRBV30 | CAWKKLNWQGYNYGYTF | TGTGCCTGGAAAAAGCTAAATTGGCAGGGTTATAACTATGGCTACACCTTC
. | TRBJ2-7 | TRBD2 | TRBV2 | CASTRGAGESYEQYF | TGTGCCAGCACTAGAGGAGCGGGGGAGAGCTACGAGCAGTACTTC
. | TRBJ2-3 | . | TRBV5-4 | CASSERVNTQYF | TGTGCCAGCAGCGAACGCGTTAATACGCAGTATTTT
. | TRBJ2-7 | TRBD2 | TRBV5-1 | CASSSPSGGHSSYEQYF | TGCGCCAGCAGCTCCCCTAGCGGGGGACACAGCTCCTACGAGCAGTACTTC
. | TRBJ1-6 | . | TRBV6-5 | CASRPPGLRNSPLHF | TGTGCCAGCAGACCCCCGGGACTCAGGAATTCACCCCTCCACTTT
. | TRBJ2-1 | TRBD2 | TRBV10-3 | CAITSGDINEQFF | TGTGCCATTACTAGCGGGGACATCAATGAGCAGTTCTTC
. | TRBJ1-1 | . | TRBV7-9 | CASSLTGKGTEAFF | TGTGCCAGCAGCCTAACAGGGAAGGGAACTGAAGCTTTCTTT
. | TRBJ1-5 | . | TRBV2 | CASSDRVHSNQPQHF | TGTGCCAGCAGTGACAGGGTTCATAGCAATCAGCCCCAGCATTTT
. | TRBJ2-7 | TRBD1 | TRBV25-1 | CASSEGAGQGAYEQYF | TGTGCCAGCAGTGAAGGGGCGGGACAGGGGGCCTACGAGCAGTACTTC
. | TRBJ2-2 | . | TRBV13 | CASSLRVGELFF | TGTGCCAGCAGCTTGAGGGTTGGGGAGCTGTTTTTT
. | TRBJ2-2 | TRBD2 | TRBV10-3 | CAISESLAGGPDIGELFF | TGTGCCATCAGTGAGTCGTTAGCGGGGGGGCCGGATATCGGGGAGCTGTTTTTT
. | TRBJ2-7 | TRBD1 | TRBV7-6 | CASSQELTGEQYF | TGTGCCAGCAGCCAGGAATTGACAGGGGAGCAGTACTTC
once | TRBJ2-7 | . | TRBV5-6 | CASSFGGILREQYF | TGTGCCAGCAGCTTTGGGGGGATACTACGGGAGCAGTACTTC
. | TRBJ2-7 | . | TRBV5-4 | CASSIRTVSYEQYF | TGTGCCAGCAGCATACGGACAGTCTCCTACGAGCAGTACTTC
. | TRBJ2-5 | . | TRBV7-8 | CASSLGQQETQYF | TGTGCCAGCAGCTTAGGGCAGCAAGAGACCCAGTACTTC
. | TRBJ1-5 | . | TRBV7-6 | CASSLRVDQPQHF | TGTGCCAGCAGCCTGAGGGTGGATCAGCCCCAGCATTTT
. | TRBJ1-6 | . | TRBV14 | CASSQQSIPSPLHF | TGTGCCAGCAGCCAACAGTCGATCCCCTCACCCCTCCACTTT
. | TRBJ1-1 | TRBD1 | TRBV6-6 | CASSYSGQPNTEAFF | TGTGCCAGCAGTTACTCGGGACAGCCGAACACTGAAGCTTTCTTT
. | TRBJ2-1 | . | TRBV19 | CASSIAKGTGQFF | TGTGCCAGTAGTATAGCTAAAGGAACGGGGCAGTTCTTC
once | TRBJ1-1 | TRBD1 | TRBV5-1 | CASSLDRALNTEAFF | TGCGCCAGCAGCTTAGACAGGGCGTTGAACACTGAAGCTTTCTTT
. | TRBJ2-1 | . | TRBV29-1 | CSVSLGGTQFF | TGCAGCGTTAGCCTTGGAGGGACCCAGTTCTTC
. | TRBJ1-4 | TRBD1 | TRBV6-5 | CASSATGNEKLFF | TGTGCCAGCAGTGCGACAGGGAATGAAAAACTGTTTTTT
. | TRBJ1-6 | TRBD1 | TRBV7-2 | CASSLVAGGQGSSPLHF | TGTGCCAGCAGCTTAGTGGCGGGAGGACAGGGGTCTTCACCCCTCCACTTT
. | TRBJ1-1 | TRBD1 | TRBV6-5 | CASSYKSTGANTEAFF | TGTGCCAGCAGTTACAAGTCCACAGGGGCCAACACTGAAGCTTTCTTT
. | TRBJ2-3 | TRBD1 | TRBV6-5 | CASSFGDRESTDTQYF | TGTGCCAGCAGTTTCGGGGACAGGGAAAGCACAGATACGCAGTATTTT